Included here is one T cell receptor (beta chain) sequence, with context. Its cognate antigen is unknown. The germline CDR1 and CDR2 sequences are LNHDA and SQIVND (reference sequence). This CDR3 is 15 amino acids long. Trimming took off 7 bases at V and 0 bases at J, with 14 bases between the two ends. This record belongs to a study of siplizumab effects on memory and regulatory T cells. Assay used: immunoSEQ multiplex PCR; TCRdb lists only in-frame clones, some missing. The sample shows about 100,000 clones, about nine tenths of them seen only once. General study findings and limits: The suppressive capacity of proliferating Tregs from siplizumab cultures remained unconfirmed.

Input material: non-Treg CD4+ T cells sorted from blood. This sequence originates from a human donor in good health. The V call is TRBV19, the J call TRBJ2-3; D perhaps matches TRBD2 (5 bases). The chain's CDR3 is CASISNRGSTDTQYF. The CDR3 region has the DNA TGTGCCAGTATCTCAAACCGAGGGAGCACAGATACGCAGTATTTT.